A single sample gave rise to the 18 T cell receptor beta chains below, sequenced in a study of Ad26.COV2.S vaccination and SARS-CoV-2 variants. TCRdb's copy holds only in-frame clones and misses some; the assay was immunoSEQ multiplex PCR. The profile shows roughly 400,000 clones, approximately 91% of them singletons. Treatment in this sample: 19 received Ad26.COV2.S at low or high dose, single or two shots; about 5 received placebo; per-sample allocation not given. Samples analyzed were those drawn on day 63 after the first vaccine or placebo injection. The source was peripheral blood, collected in a trial of Ad26.COV2.S vaccine versus placebo. These receptors were collected from a person between 18 and 60 years old who received the Ad26.COV2.S COVID-19 vaccine or a placebo.

The chain uses TRBV9 and TRBJ1-4, with 11 bases aligning to TRBD1. The CDR3 runs 15 residues. Germline lookup yields CDR1 SGDLS and CDR2 YYNGEE. J gave up 8 bases and V 1 base, and 4 bases lay outside the gene matches. For the CDR3, the DNA is TGTGCCAGCAGCGTAAAGGGACAGGGGGACGAAAAACTGTTTTTT. As protein: CASSVKGQGDEKLFF.

This clone was observed a single time. The chain uses TRBV7-2 and TRBJ2-3, with TRBD2 identical over 8 bases. The CDR3 spans 16 residues. Germline V gene sequence: CDR1 SGHTA, CDR2 FQGNSA. V shed 5 bases and J 3 bases; nucleotides not matched to a gene: 10. CDR3 sequence: CASSPGGLAQTDTQYF. CDR3 nucleotides: TGTGCCAGCAGCCCGGGTGGACTAGCACAAACAGATACGCAGTATTTT.

The chain has TRBV28 and TRBJ2-6, with 7 bases that match TRBD2. J gave up 4 bases and V 11 bases, and 8 bases lay outside the gene matches. CDR3 size: 14 residues. CDR1 is MDHEN, CDR2 SYDVKM, per germline. CDR3 sequence reads: CAHSSGAGANVLTF. The CDR3 region has the DNA TGTGCCCATTCGAGCGGGGCAGGGGCCAACGTCCTGACTTTC.

The chain uses TRBV5-5 and TRBJ2-2; D possibly matches TRBD1 or TRBD2 (6 bases each). The CDR3 runs 14 residues. V lost 0 bases and J lost 6, with 9 bases in between. Germline V gene sequence: CDR1 SGHKS, CDR2 YYEKEE (reference sequence). The CDR3 here is CASSLDREAGELFF. The CDR3 region has the DNA TGTGCCAGCAGCTTGGACAGGGAGGCCGGGGAGCTGTTTTTT.

The V and J genes are TRBV7-2 and TRBJ1-1; D gene ambiguous. Trimming took 5 bases from V and 1 from J, leaving 8 bases between them. The CDR3 contains 13 residues. The germline CDR1 and CDR2 sequences are SGHTA and FQGNSA. The CDR3 DNA is TGTGCCAGCAGCACCTACAGGAACACTGAAGCTTTCTTT. Translating it yields CASSTYRNTEAFF.

V is TRBV7-8 and J is TRBJ2-7; 10 bases match TRBD1. The CDR3 length is 15 residues. After removal of 1 base from V and 4 bases from J, the junction contained 4 bases not matched to a gene. CDR1 and CDR2 (germline): SGHVS, FQNEAQ. CDR3: CASSLVVGQGYEQYF. In DNA, the CDR3 is TGTGCCAGCAGCTTAGTAGTGGGACAGGGGTACGAGCAGTACTTC.

The V gene is TRBV11-3, the J gene TRBJ1-1; D perhaps matches TRBD1 (5 bases). The CDR3 is 17 amino acids. Germline V gives CDR1 SGHNT, CDR2 YENEEA. The V gene lost 6 bases and the J gene lost 2 bases, with 22 bases spanning the gap. This CDR3 is CASSLSAGGQGNTEAFF. The CDR3 DNA sequence: TGTGCCAGCAGTCTTTCGGCGGGTGGGCAGGGTAACACTGAAGCTTTCTTT.

The genes are TRBV28 and TRBJ1-1, with 9 bases identical to TRBD1. Germline-derived CDR1 and CDR2 are MDHEN and SYDVKM. This CDR3 is 15 amino acids long. The V gene end was trimmed by 5 bases and the J gene end by 4 bases; junction bases not matched to a gene: 8. CDR3 region: CASSQGTGRSTEAFF. The CDR3 DNA sequence: TGTGCCAGCAGTCAAGGGACAGGGAGATCCACTGAAGCTTTCTTT.

This clone was found a few times. The chain combines TRBV11-2 with TRBJ1-5; D remains unclear. Between the trimmed V and J ends, which lost 3 bases and 5 bases, there was a span of 8 bases. This CDR3 is built from 13 residues. CDR1 is SGHAT, CDR2 FQNNGV, per germline. CDR3 coding DNA: TGTGCCAGCAGCTTCGGTCCTGATCAGCCCCAGCATTTT. As protein: CASSFGPDQPQHF.

V gene TRBV3-1 (or the pseudogene TRBV3-2) combines with J gene TRBJ1-1; D ambiguous. CDR3 length: 13 amino acids. The germline V gene encodes CDR1 LGHDT and CDR2 YNNKEL (reference sequence). Trimming took off 0 bases at V and 5 bases at J, with 7 bases between the two ends. The CDR3 sequence: CASSQDWRTEAFF. CDR3 bases: TGTGCCAGCAGCCAAGATTGGAGGACTGAAGCTTTCTTT.

This clone was seen a single time. This chain connects TRBV7-9 to TRBJ1-2, with D tentatively TRBD1 (6 bases). Per the germline V gene, CDR1 is SEHNR and CDR2 is FQNEAQ (reference sequence). This CDR3 region has 14 residues. V lost 5 bases and J 2 bases, leaving 12 bases between the germline ends. This chain's CDR3 is CASSPNRENYGYTF. DNA for the CDR3: TGTGCCAGCAGCCCAAACAGGGAGAACTATGGCTACACCTTC.

The genes are TRBV28 and TRBJ2-1; a weak D match, TRBD2 (7 bases). V was cut by 3 bases and J by 8 bases, with 11 bases left in between. CDR1 and CDR2 from the germline V gene are MDHEN and SYDVKM. The CDR3 covers 13 residues. CDR3 protein: CASSFIGGDEQFF. The CDR3 DNA reads TGTGCCAGCAGTTTTATAGGGGGGGATGAGCAGTTCTTC.

The chain joins TRBV5-5 to TRBJ1-3; D possibly corresponds to TRBD1 (5 bases). CDR3 size: 16 residues. The germline gives CDR1 SGHKS, CDR2 YYEKEE (reference sequence). Trimming removed 0 bases at V and 0 bases at J, with 10 bases between. The CDR3 reads CASSLVRQRSGNTIYF. DNA of the CDR3: TGTGCCAGCAGCTTGGTTCGACAGCGCTCTGGAAACACCATATATTTT.

This clone was seen a handful of times. This chain uses TRBV7-8 with TRBJ2-1; D might be TRBD1 or TRBD2, each matching 5 bases. Germline CDR1 reads SGHVS; CDR2 reads FQNEAQ. V was shortened by 5 bases and J by 4 bases, with 15 bases between the two germline ends. The CDR3 is 15 amino acids. In nucleotides, the CDR3 is TGTGCCAGCAGCGTCCACGGGGCCGCGTACAATGAGCAGTTCTTC. Translated: CASSVHGAAYNEQFF.

The chain uses TRBV5-6 and TRBJ1-1; tentative D call: TRBD1 (5 bases). The germline gives CDR1 SGHDT, CDR2 YYEEEE. The CDR3 is 13 amino acids. V gave up 2 bases and J gave up 7 bases, with 12 bases separating them. Here the CDR3 reads CASSFRDRNEAFF. CDR3 sequence (DNA): TGTGCCAGCAGCTTCCGCGACAGAAATGAAGCTTTCTTT.

The chain links TRBV9 to TRBJ1-4; no clear D gene. The CDR3 runs 16 residues. Trimming removed 0 bases at V and 3 bases at J, with 12 bases between. Germline CDR1 is SGDLS and CDR2 is YYNGEE. CDR3 residues: CASSVASGYPNEKLFF. The CDR3 DNA reads TGTGCCAGCAGCGTAGCTTCCGGGTATCCTAATGAAAAACTGTTTTTT.

The chain is built from TRBV7-6 and TRBJ1-5; D not resolved. The germline V gene encodes CDR1 SGHVS and CDR2 FNYEAQ. This CDR3 contains 15 residues. Trimming cost V 1 base and J 5 bases, with 12 bases left between them. The CDR3 sequence: CASSLDRPGDQPQHF. In DNA form, the CDR3 reads TGTGCCAGCAGCTTAGACCGTCCGGGAGATCAGCCCCAGCATTTT.

The chain recombines TRBV28 with TRBJ1-5; TRBD1 agrees at 9 bases. The CDR3 extends over 14 amino acids. Germline lookup yields CDR1 MDHEN and CDR2 SYDVKM. V trimming: 6 bases; J trimming: 4 bases; junction bases outside the gene matches: 4. The chain's CDR3 is CASSRDRGNQPQHF. CDR3 nucleotide sequence: TGTGCCAGCAGCCGAGACAGGGGGAATCAGCCCCAGCATTTT.